This TCR beta chain stems from a study of T cells in women clearing cervical HPV infection. At the level of the study: With HLA typing for only a few women, HLA confounding remains possible.

Study-level findings and limits: Associations may precede or follow infection; HPV-specific or memory T cells were not isolated.

About this clone: What it binds is not known. The read is 3 residues too short to cover the CDR3 end, so that end is filled in from the germline J gene.

Using immunoSEQ multiplex PCR, the repertoire was profiled, and TCRdb retains in-frame clones only, with some absent. The sample is made up of around 35,000 clones, and the top ten hold 1.4% of it. V lost 4 bases and J lost 5; bases outside the gene matches: 12. This CDR3 comprises 18 residues. Looked up from germline, CDR1 is PRHDT and CDR2 is FYEKMQ (reference sequence). The chain combines TRBV13 with TRBJ2-3; 13 positions agree with TRBD2. Sequenced input: blood buffy coat. The receptor comes from a woman aged 18 to 69 with a cervical HPV16 infection that either progressed to CIN3+ or cleared (not recorded which). The sequenced CDR3 bases are TGTGCCAGCAGCTCACCGGGACTAGCGGGGCCCCGGATAGATACG. This gives the protein CASSSPGLAGPRIDT. The CDR3 in its entirety is CASSSPGLAGPRIDTQYF.